In this sample, the clone carrying this TCR beta chain turned up a few times. Its antigen is as yet unknown. This entry comes from a study of beta chain features in type 1 diabetes. Study results and limitations: Sequencing the cDNA could make cells with high TCR expression show up more than they should. Comparison showed that naive, central memory and Treg TCRB repertoires appeared more similar among patients than among healthy donors. A pattern of fewer insertions and more deletions at VDJ junctions was seen in type 1 diabetes patients.

All of the isolated RNA was reverse transcribed, so expressed TCRB transcripts were sequenced. The protocol was immunoSEQ multiplex PCR, while the TCRdb copy is restricted to in-frame clones and leaves out a portion. In the table there are some 360,000 clones, around a fifth of which are singletons. Sequencing used naive CD4+ T cells from blood. The sequence derives from a woman between 18 and 29 years old in good health.

CDR3 region: CASSPDTYSYEQYF. CDR3 nucleotide sequence: TGTGCCAGCTCACCGGACACATACTCCTACGAGCAGTACTTC. The genes are TRBV18 and TRBJ2-7; possible D gene TRBD1, 5 bases. Germline CDR1 reads KGHSH; CDR2 reads LQKENI. V was shortened by 3 bases and J by 0 bases, with 9 bases between the two germline ends. This CDR3 region has 14 residues.